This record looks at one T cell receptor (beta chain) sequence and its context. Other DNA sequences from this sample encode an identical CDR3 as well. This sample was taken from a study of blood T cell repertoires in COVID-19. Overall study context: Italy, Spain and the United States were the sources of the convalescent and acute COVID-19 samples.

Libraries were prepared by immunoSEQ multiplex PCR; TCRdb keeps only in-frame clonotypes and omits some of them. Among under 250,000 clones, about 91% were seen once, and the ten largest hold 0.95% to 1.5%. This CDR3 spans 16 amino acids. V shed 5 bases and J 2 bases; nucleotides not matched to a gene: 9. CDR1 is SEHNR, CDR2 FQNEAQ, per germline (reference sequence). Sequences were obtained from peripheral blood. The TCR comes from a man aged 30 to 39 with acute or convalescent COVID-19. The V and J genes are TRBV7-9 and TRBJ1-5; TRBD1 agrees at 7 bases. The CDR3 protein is CASSLGAGGGNQPQHF. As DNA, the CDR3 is TGTGCCAGCAGCCTGGGGGCAGGGGGAGGCAATCAGCCCCAGCATTTT.